These 21 T cell receptor beta chains came from one sample sequenced in a study of cytomegalovirus exposure and HLA in healthy donors. Libraries were prepared by immunoSEQ multiplex PCR; TCRdb keeps only in-frame clonotypes and omits some of them. The sample yields about 78,000 clones, about 96% seen once. Sequences were obtained from PBMCs. The receptors stem from a young man in good health and CMV-seropositive.

The V call is TRBV14, the J call TRBJ2-2, with a tentative D call TRBD1 (5 bases). Germline CDR1 reads SGHDN; CDR2 reads FVKESK. This CDR3 is built from 12 residues. The V and J ends lost 4 bases and 8 bases respectively, with 8 bases between them. The CDR3 region has the DNA TGTGCCAGCAGCCGACAGTTTGGGGAGCTGTTTTTT. Amino acid sequence: CASSRQFGELFF.

This clone was observed once. CDR3 in amino acids: CASSIGGAEIYIQYF. The CDR3 region has the DNA TGTGCCAGTAGTATTGGGGGGGCAGAAATCTACATTCAGTACTTC. The J gene is TRBJ2-4, the V gene TRBV19, with TRBD2 as a possible D gene (7 bases). Trimming took 3 bases from V and 8 from J, leaving 17 bases between them. This CDR3 has 15 amino acids. The germline CDR1 and CDR2 sequences are LNHDA and SQIVND (reference sequence).

This chain links TRBV11-2 with TRBJ2-6; D unclear. In germline, CDR1 is SGHAT, CDR2 FQNNGV. The CDR3 covers 15 residues. Trimming took 4 bases from V and 4 from J, leaving 11 bases between them. DNA for the CDR3: TGTGCCAGCAGCTCACTGAACAGCGGGGCCAACGTCCTGACTTTC. Its translation is CASSSLNSGANVLTF.

The rearrangement uses TRBV7-9 and TRBJ1-2, with a possible D match to TRBD1 (5 bases). The CDR3 is made up of 12 amino acids. CDR1 is SEHNR, CDR2 FQNEAQ, per germline (reference sequence). Trimming cost V 8 bases and J 10 bases, with 17 bases left between them. This CDR3 reads CASGYGRGDYTF. The CDR3 nucleotides are TGTGCCAGCGGGTACGGCCGGGGGGACTACACCTTC.

The rearrangement links TRBV13 to TRBJ2-7; 12 positions agree with TRBD2. The V gene end was trimmed by 2 bases and the J gene end by 0 bases; junction bases not matched to a gene: 5. The CDR3 covers 17 residues. Looked up from germline, CDR1 is PRHDT and CDR2 is FYEKMQ (reference sequence). The CDR3 sequence is CASSLYGLAGSSYEQYF. CDR3 nucleotides: TGTGCCAGCAGCTTATATGGACTAGCGGGGAGCTCCTACGAGCAGTACTTC.

The chain employs TRBV2 and TRBJ2-1, with a weak D call TRBD2 (5 bases). The germline CDR1 and CDR2 sequences are SNHLY and FYNNEI. This CDR3 is 12 amino acids long. Between the trimmed V and J ends, which lost 10 bases and 8 bases, there was a span of 15 bases. CDR3 sequence: CAIDPGSDEQFF. The CDR3 DNA follows: TGTGCCATCGATCCGGGGTCTGATGAGCAGTTCTTC.

The chain uses TRBV6-5 and TRBJ2-7; 7 bases fit TRBD2. Germline CDR1 reads MNHEY; CDR2 reads SVGAGI. J was trimmed by 5 bases and V by 6 bases; bases with no gene match: 7. The CDR3 consists of 13 residues. The CDR3 bases are TGTGCCAGCAGCTCCGGGAGGAAGGACGAGCAGTACTTC. This translates into CASSSGRKDEQYF.

Points on this clone: The DNA is left out, because the CDR3 cannot be placed on it with certainty; the CDR3 is given as TCRdb lists it. Here the CDR3 reads CASSKVGRGANGYTF. This chain connects TRBV21-1 to TRBJ1-2. TRBV21-1 is assigned pseudogene status. The CDR3 totals 15 residues, both ends included.

V gene TRBV2 combines with J gene TRBJ2-7; 13 bases agree with TRBD2. Germline assignment: CDR1 SNHLY and CDR2 FYNNEI. V trimming: 9 bases; J trimming: 4 bases; junction bases outside the gene matches: 3. The CDR3 sequence is 13 residues long. The CDR3 DNA reads TGTGCCAGGCCGGGACTAGCGGGGTACGAGCAGTACTTC. Translating gives CARPGLAGYEQYF.

The J gene is TRBJ2-1, the V gene TRBV13; 15 bases match TRBD2. With 5 bases clipped from V and 8 bases from J, the junction kept 7 bases outside the gene matches. The germline gives CDR1 PRHDT, CDR2 FYEKMQ (reference sequence). This CDR3 comprises 16 residues. CDR3 sequence: CASSGGLAGGPDEQFF. The DNA of the CDR3 is TGTGCCAGCAGCGGAGGACTAGCGGGAGGGCCAGATGAGCAGTTCTTC.

This chain connects TRBV27 to TRBJ1-1, with D unresolved. V gave up 5 bases and J gave up 11 bases, with 24 bases separating them. The CDR3 sequence is 15 residues long. Germline CDR1 is MNHEY and CDR2 is SMNVEV (reference sequence). The chain's CDR3 is CASSGGGSNRREAFF. The CDR3 nucleotides are TGTGCCAGCAGTGGAGGAGGGTCCAATCGTAGGGAGGCTTTCTTT.

The chain links TRBV2 to TRBJ2-3, with D uncertain. The germline V gene encodes CDR1 SNHLY and CDR2 FYNNEI. The CDR3 runs to 14 residues. The V end was cut by 2 bases, the J end by 2 bases, with 8 bases between. The DNA of the CDR3 is TGTGCCAGCAGTGAAAGACTCCCCACAGATACGCAGTATTTT. Translating it yields CASSERLPTDTQYF.

This sequence joins TRBV7-9 and TRBJ2-7; 11 bases map to TRBD2. Losses at the gene ends were 4 bases for V and 2 bases for J; bases not matched to a gene: 10. The CDR3 runs 17 residues. Germline CDR1 and CDR2: SEHNR and FQNEAQ (reference sequence). CDR3 in amino acids: CASSSATSGISAYEQYF. The CDR3 coding sequence is TGTGCCAGCAGCTCGGCGACTAGCGGGATATCCGCCTACGAGCAGTACTTC.

This clone was seen a handful of times. V is TRBV5-1 and J is TRBJ1-2, with D maybe TRBD1 (5 bases). The CDR3 runs to 14 residues. Germline CDR1 is SGHRS and CDR2 is YFSETQ. V was trimmed by 3 bases and J by 3 bases, leaving 12 bases between them. The CDR3 bases are TGCGCCAGCAGCTCCACAGACAGATACTATGGCTACACCTTC. Protein: CASSSTDRYYGYTF.

The count of this clone is one. The V and J genes are TRBV5-1 and TRBJ1-4, with a tentative D call TRBD1 (5 bases). Germline CDR1 is SGHRS and CDR2 is YFSETQ. V dropped 1 base and J dropped 2 bases, with 12 bases sitting between them. The CDR3 is 16 residues long. CDR3 in amino acids: CASSLIQGTTNEKLFF. Here the CDR3 DNA reads TGCGCCAGCAGCTTGATCCAGGGAACGACTAATGAAAAACTGTTTTTT.

J is TRBJ2-3 and V is TRBV5-1, with 9 positions matching TRBD2. V lost 0 bases, J lost 3 bases, and 8 bases stayed unmatched. The CDR3 runs to 17 residues. The germline gives CDR1 SGHRS, CDR2 YFSETQ. The CDR3 coding sequence is TGCGCCAGCAGCTTGGTGGCGGGAGGGCCCTCGACAGATACGCAGTATTTT. Its translation is CASSLVAGGPSTDTQYF.

This sequence joins TRBV19 and TRBJ2-1; 10 bases agree with TRBD1. V was pared by 4 bases and J by 10 bases, with 7 bases of the junction left unmatched. Germline loops: CDR1 LNHDA, CDR2 SQIVND (reference sequence). This CDR3 is 14 amino acids long. The CDR3 DNA sequence: TGTGCCAGTAGTAGGGATAGGGACAGGGGCGAGCAGTTCTTC. Protein sequence: CASSRDRDRGEQFF.

The chain combines TRBV4-2 with TRBJ1-2; no firm D call. CDR3 length equals 14 residues. V was shortened by 5 bases and J by 4 bases, with 14 bases between the two germline ends. CDR1 and CDR2 (germline): LGHNA, YNFKEQ. The CDR3 protein is CASSGRQAGYGYTF. For the CDR3, the DNA is TGTGCCAGCAGCGGGAGGCAGGCCGGCTATGGCTACACCTTC.

The genes are TRBV19 and TRBJ2-3; D gene uncertain. Germline values: CDR1 LNHDA, CDR2 SQIVND (reference sequence). The V and J ends lost 1 base and 0 bases respectively, with 11 bases between them. The CDR3 consists of 16 residues. Here the CDR3 DNA reads TGTGCCAGTAGTATAGGTCGTACTACGAGCACAGATACGCAGTATTTT. Amino acid sequence: CASSIGRTTSTDTQYF.

This clone was recorded once. The chain employs TRBV14 and TRBJ2-7, with D hard to call. The length of the CDR3 is 15 residues. Germline V gives CDR1 SGHDN, CDR2 FVKESK. V lost 2 bases and J lost 6, with 17 bases in between. This CDR3 reads CASSQNQAASSEQYF. CDR3 DNA: TGTGCCAGCAGCCAAAACCAGGCTGCAAGTTCCGAGCAGTACTTC.

The V gene is TRBV18, the J gene TRBJ2-1; D may be TRBD2 (6 bases). The CDR3 is made up of 12 amino acids. The V end was cut by 4 bases, the J end by 14 bases, with 15 bases between. Per the germline V gene, CDR1 is KGHSH and CDR2 is LQKENI. In DNA, the CDR3 is TGTGCCAGCTCACTAGTGGGCAGGGAGGAGTTCTTC. Translation gives CASSLVGREEFF.